This T cell receptor beta chain was documented in a study of tumor-infiltrating lymphocytes in localized non-small cell lung cancer. Overall study context: Some samples were collected after neoadjuvant chemotherapy; smokers, never-smokers and several histologies were included. Resected tumor was paired with non-adjacent uninvolved lung from the same patient. Study-level findings and limits: Different pieces of the same tissue were used for each assay. No T-cell fraction difference was seen between IM1 and IM2 tumors.

Worth noting for this clone: Its cognate antigen is unknown.

Clones were sequenced by immunoSEQ multiplex PCR, and TCRdb holds only the in-frame ones, with some missing. The sample gives 13,000 or so clones, approximately 71% of which show up once; roughly a tenth is in the top ten. V lost 6 bases and J lost 6, with 6 bases in between. CDR3 length: 11 residues. Per the germline V gene, CDR1 is MNHNY and CDR2 is SVGAGI (reference sequence). The sequenced sample was uninvolved lung tissue not adjacent to the tumor. This chain links TRBV6-6 with TRBJ1-5; D remains ambiguous. The receptor was isolated from a human donor with non-small cell lung cancer. CDR3 in DNA: TGTGCCAGCAGCGACGGTCAGCCCCAGCATTTT. Translation gives CASSDGQPQHF.